A selection of T cell receptor beta chains follows, all from one sample in a study of T-cell reconstitution after alpha-beta-depleted transplantation in children. TCRdb reanalysed the PCR reads using MiXCR and keeps one entry per CDR3 protein. The data show 200,000 to 250,000 distinct CDR3 sequences, about 9.5% seen once. Sequenced here: PBMCs from the stem cell graft donor, sampled from the stem cell graft. The origin of the receptors is a human donor who donated a stem cell graft to a child with acute lymphoblastic leukemia. Both conserved end residues are part of each CDR3. D genes are given only for firm matches. Clone size is stated in some rows and not others, as once, few, many or a class when expanded.

d_call clone_size j_call cdr3_length v_call cdr3_aa cdr3_nt
NA many TRBJ2-1 13 TRBV19 CASSFSSETEQFF TGTGCCAGTAGTTTCTCTAGCGAAACTGAGCAGTTCTTC
NA NA TRBJ2-4 15 TRBV1 CTSSQDQTFVNIQYF TGCACCAGCAGCCAAGATCAGACCTTCGTGAACATTCAGTACTTC
NA NA TRBJ1-1 15 TRBV3-1 CASSQNAGVNTEAFF TGTGCCAGCAGCCAAAATGCAGGGGTGAACACTGAAGCTTTCTTT
NA few TRBJ1-6 14 TRBV5-1 CASRPVDYNSPLHF TGCGCCAGCCGGCCGGTTGACTATAATTCACCCCTCCACTTT
NA many TRBJ2-1 16 TRBV4-3 CASTPTLAASYNEQFF TGCGCCAGCACCCCGACCTTAGCGGCTTCCTACAATGAGCAGTTCTTC
NA many TRBJ2-2 13 TRBV29-1 CSVRQGMPGELFF TGCAGCGTCCGGCAGGGAATGCCCGGGGAGCTGTTTTTT
NA few TRBJ1-1 15 TRBV5-1 CASSPGTFVGTEAFF TGCGCCAGCAGCCCCGGGACCTTCGTTGGCACTGAAGCTTTCTTT
NA NA TRBJ2-1 11 TRBV29-1 CSVGTSNEQFF TGCAGCGTTGGTACAAGCAATGAGCAGTTCTTC
TRBD2 NA TRBJ2-1 14 TRBV20-1 CSARVLAGYNEQFF TGCAGTGCTAGAGTTCTAGCGGGGTACAATGAGCAGTTCTTC
TRBD1 NA TRBJ1-4 16 TRBV27 CASRLTGVATNEKLFF TGTGCCAGCAGACTGACAGGGGTTGCAACTAATGAAAAACTGTTTTTT
TRBD2 few TRBJ2-3 17 TRBV5-1 CASSLDPSGSSTDTQYF TGCGCCAGCAGCTTGGATCCTAGCGGATCTAGCACAGATACGCAGTATTTT
NA few TRBJ2-1 14 TRBV7-2 CASSLVGPGGQQFF TGTGCCAGCAGCTTAGTCGGTCCGGGTGGGCAGCAGTTCTTC
TRBD1 NA TRBJ1-4 14 TRBV27 CASSFRGGIGKLFF TGTGCCAGCAGTTTTAGAGGGGGCATCGGAAAACTGTTTTTT
NA many TRBJ2-6 17 TRBV9 CASSLWGRTSGANVLTF TGTGCCAGCAGCCTATGGGGAAGAACCTCTGGGGCCAACGTCCTGACTTTC
NA NA TRBJ1-6 13 TRBV27 CASSWGGDSPLHF TGTGCCAGTAGCTGGGGTGGCGATTCACCCCTCCACTTT
NA few TRBJ2-7 15 TRBV11-2 CASSSLWGGLYEQYF TGTGCCAGCAGCTCTTTATGGGGCGGTCTGTACGAGCAGTACTTC
NA many TRBJ1-5 13 TRBV20-1 CSASRDSNQPQHF TGCAGTGCTAGCCGGGACAGCAATCAGCCCCAGCATTTT
TRBD2 many TRBJ2-7 17 TRBV10-3 CAISPIITSGRGAEQYF TGTGCCATCAGTCCTATTATAACTAGCGGGAGGGGAGCTGAGCAGTACTTC
NA many TRBJ1-2 15 TRBV6-5 CASSLERPDNYGYTF TGTGCCAGCAGTTTGGAGAGGCCGGATAACTATGGCTACACCTTC
TRBD2 NA TRBJ2-5 18 TRBV10-3 CAISETSGEIASLETQYF TGTGCCATCAGTGAGACTAGCGGGGAGATAGCGTCTTTAGAGACCCAGTACTTC
NA many TRBJ2-2 16 TRBV27 CASSLMGTGLIGELFF TGTGCCAGCAGTTTAATGGGTACAGGGTTAATCGGGGAGCTGTTTTTT
TRBD1 few TRBJ2-7 15 TRBV10-1 CASSEGQGSVKEQYF TGCGCCAGCAGTGAGGGACAGGGGTCGGTAAAGGAGCAGTACTTC
NA NA TRBJ1-1 15 TRBV7-8 CASSPVTGLGTEAFF TGTGCCAGCAGCCCAGTGACCGGGTTGGGCACTGAAGCTTTCTTT
NA many TRBJ1-2 15 TRBV7-2 CASSLEDSPHYGYTF TGTGCCAGCAGCCTGGAGGACAGTCCCCACTATGGCTACACCTTC
TRBD1 NA TRBJ2-1 14 TRBV7-9 CASSISQGAGEQFF TGTGCCAGCAGCATATCACAGGGGGCTGGCGAGCAGTTCTTC
NA NA TRBJ2-1 14 TRBV14 CASSQARPGNEQFF TGTGCCAGCAGCCAAGCTAGGCCGGGTAATGAGCAGTTCTTC
TRBD1 few TRBJ2-5 13 TRBV2 CASRIQGAETQYF TGTGCCAGCAGGATACAGGGGGCGGAGACCCAGTACTTC
NA NA TRBJ1-2 13 TRBV10-2 CASSDDHNYGYTF TGCGCCAGCAGTGACGATCATAACTATGGCTACACCTTC
TRBD1 few TRBJ1-1 12 TRBV25-1 CASSVPGQEAFF TGTGCCAGCAGTGTACCGGGACAGGAAGCTTTCTTT
NA NA TRBJ1-5 17 TRBV2 CASRKDGGHYSNQPQHF TGTGCCAGCAGGAAGGACGGAGGACACTATAGCAATCAGCCCCAGCATTTT
TRBD2 NA TRBJ2-2 16 TRBV18 CASSPGTSGETGELFF TGTGCCAGCTCACCCGGGACTAGCGGCGAGACCGGGGAGCTGTTTTTT
TRBD2 few TRBJ2-7 16 TRBV25-1 CASSEPTSGGTYEQYF TGTGCCAGCAGTGAACCGACTAGCGGGGGGACCTACGAGCAGTACTTC
NA NA TRBJ2-7 16 TRBV18 CASSPEWDAYPSEQYF TGTGCCAGCTCACCAGAATGGGACGCCTACCCTTCTGAGCAGTACTTC
NA NA TRBJ1-1 14 TRBV6-2/TRBV6-3 CASSYYVGTTGAFF TGTGCCAGCAGTTATTATGTCGGGACGACGGGCGCTTTCTTT
NA many TRBJ2-1 13 TRBV9 CASSVGGAGEQFF TGTGCCAGCAGCGTAGGGGGGGCTGGTGAGCAGTTCTTC
NA NA TRBJ1-2 21 TRBV5-4 CASGSERDDQEKWLLDYGYTF TGTGCCAGCGGCTCGGAGCGGGATGACCAGGAAAAATGGCTCTTGGACTATGGCTACACCTTC
NA NA TRBJ2-7 16 TRBV5-1 CASSFGRATTTYEQYF TGCGCCAGCAGCTTCGGTCGCGCGACAACCACCTACGAGCAGTACTTC
NA many TRBJ1-1 15 TRBV7-9 CASSSLGGVRAEAFF TGTGCCAGCAGCTCTCTGGGGGGGGTAAGGGCTGAAGCTTTCTTT
NA many TRBJ2-1 14 TRBV5-1 CASSPPLGDNEQFF TGCGCCAGCAGCCCCCCGTTGGGGGACAATGAGCAGTTCTTC